One T cell receptor beta chain is described in this entry. Clones were sequenced by immunoSEQ multiplex PCR, and TCRdb holds only the in-frame ones, with some missing. This table has roughly 230,000 clones, roughly 84% appearing once. There are 15 residues in the CDR3. V gave up 3 bases and J gave up 1 base, with 7 bases separating them. CDR1 and CDR2 (germline): MNHNS, SASEGT. This entry comes from a study of blood T cell repertoires in COVID-19. Sequencing was done on a sample of peripheral blood. This sequence was found in a man aged 40-49 years with acute or convalescent COVID-19. The gene calls are TRBV6-1 and TRBJ1-6, with D perhaps matching TRBD1 (5 bases). The CDR3 loop is CASSDRGSYNSPLHF. For the CDR3, the DNA is TGTGCCAGCAGTGATCGGGGGTCCTATAATTCACCCCTCCACTTT.